These 28 T cell receptor delta chains share one sample of origin, sequenced in a study of γδ T cells in repeated Plasmodium falciparum infection. Vgamma9/Vdelta2+ and Vdelta2-negative gammadelta T cells were flow-sorted from PBMC for bulk sequencing. TCRdb called clones anew from the multiplex PCR reads with CATT. The sample lists 90,000 to 95,000 delta-chain clones; over 0.75% were seen once. The sample was gamma-delta T cells from blood. These receptors originate from a pool of human donors (malaria-infected and uninfected, not separated).

Only a few counts were recorded for this clone. TCRdb records a much larger clone's protein for this DNA, with a difference at residue 7 that likely arises from a read error; the protein given is the translation of the DNA. CDR3 nucleotide sequence: TGTGCTCTTGCCCTCCCACTCTTATACGGGACTGAGCGTATCGATAAACTCATCTTT. Translated: CALALPLLYGTERIDKLIF. This rearrangement joins TRDV1 to TRDJ1, with a tentative D call TRDD3 (5 bases). V was trimmed by 7 bases and J by 4 bases, leaving 31 bases between them. The germline CDR1 and CDR2 sequences are TSWWSYY and QGS. The CDR3 loop spans 19 amino acids.

This clone was seen ten or more times. This sequence is one base from a far larger clone and is likely a read error. This chain links TRDV1 with TRDJ1; 9 bases map to TRDD3. This CDR3 has 19 residues. Germline V gene lookup returns CDR1 TSWWSYY and CDR2 QGS. CDR3 nucleotides: TGTGCTCTGAACTCACTGCGGGGGGGGATACCCTCGTACACCGATAGACTCATCTTT. Protein: CALNSLRGGIPSYTDRLIF.

With respect to this clone: The TCRdb protein comes from a much larger clone and disagrees with this DNA's translation at residue 13, likely due to a read error; the protein given here is derived from the DNA. This chain connects TRDV2 to TRDJ1; 12 bases align to TRDD3. V trimming: 3 bases; J trimming: 0 bases; junction bases outside the gene matches: 16. The CDR3 loop spans 20 amino acids. Germline V CDR1 and CDR2: GEAIGNYY, EKD. CDR3 bases: TGTGCCTGTGACTCAGCGTCACGTACTGGGGGATACACGAACACCGATAAACTCATCTTT. It specifies CACDSASRTGGYTNTDKLIF.

This clone was counted ten times or more. A read error likely explains why the TCRdb protein, taken from a much larger clone, differs from this DNA's translation at residue 13; the protein shown is translated from the DNA. The rearrangement uses TRDV1 and TRDJ1; TRDD2 is a possible D gene (6 bases). Germline lookup yields CDR1 TSWWSYY and CDR2 QGS. CDR3 length: 18 residues. V was clipped by 2 bases and J by 3 bases, with 22 bases between them. In DNA, the CDR3 is TGTGCTCTTGGGGAAATTCCTAACCGGGGGGCCTACGCCGATAAACTCATCTTT. Protein: CALGEIPNRGAYADKLIF.

This clone showed up just a few times. The likely explanation is a read error, given a far larger clone one base away. At the DNA level, this CDR3 is encoded by other sequences in the same sample as well. The CDR3 is CACDTAGALRAWDTRQMFF. The CDR3, as DNA: TGTGCCTGTGACACCGCGGGGGCGTTGAGAGCCTGGGACACCCGACAAATGTTTTTC. V gene TRDV2 was called; the J gene was not; the table's D call, TRDD3, has no DNA check behind it. The CDR3 has 19 amino acids. Germline CDR1 is GEAIGNYY and CDR2 is EKD.

The sample holds many counts of this clone. The protein TCRdb gives is from a much larger clone and does not agree with this DNA's translation at residue 11, likely a read error; the protein shown here comes from the DNA. The J gene is TRDJ2, the V gene TRDV2, with 10 bases matching TRDD3. TCRdb lists no J gene, so it was determined here by aligning the DNA to germline. This CDR3 is 21 amino acids long. Per the germline V gene, CDR1 is GEAIGNYY and CDR2 is EKD. Trimming at V came to 1 base and at J to 1 base, leaving 17 bases not matched to a gene. In DNA, the CDR3 is TGTGCCTGTGACACGTTAGGTGGGGGATACACGGTTAACGATTTGACAGCACAACTCTTCTTT. Amino acids: CACDTLGGGYTVNDLTAQLFF.

In this sample, this clone turned up a few times. A read error is likely here: a far larger clone is one base away. Other nucleotide sequences in the sample specify the same CDR3. No J gene call was made, and the V gene is TRDV2; no check of the table's D call, TRDD3, against the DNA was made. Germline lookup yields CDR1 GEAIGNYY and CDR2 EKD. There are 19 residues in the CDR3. The CDR3 sequence is CACDTDYWGAGPYTDKLIF. The CDR3 DNA is TGTGCCTGTGACACCGACTACTGGGGGGCCGGGCCTTACACCGATAAACTCATTTTT.

Worth noting for this clone: This DNA's translation differs at residue 5 from TCRdb's protein, which comes from a much larger clone; a read error is likely, and the protein shown is translated from the DNA. The chain has TRDV2 and TRDJ1; 12 nucleotides align to TRDD3. The J gene, absent from TCRdb, was called here by matching the DNA to germline. V shed 3 bases, J shed 0 bases, and the junction held 22 bases outside the gene matches. The CDR3 runs 22 residues. Germline V gene lookup returns CDR1 GEAIGNYY and CDR2 EKD. The chain's CDR3 is CACDAKRMLLGDTGPYTDKLIF. The CDR3 bases are TGTGCCTGTGACGCAAAGCGGATGCTACTGGGGGATACAGGCCCCTACACCGATAAACTCATCTTT.

This clone was observed a handful of times. The translation of this DNA and the TCRdb protein of a much larger clone differ at residue 3, probably owing to a read error; the protein shown here is translated from the DNA. The rearrangement joins TRDV1 to TRDJ1; D possibly corresponds to TRDD3 (6 bases). Assignment of the J gene here rests on matching the DNA to germline, because TCRdb gives none. Germline V gene sequence: CDR1 TSWWSYY, CDR2 QGS. The CDR3 runs to 16 residues. This CDR3 reads CAPGELPPPYTDKLIF. The CDR3 coding sequence is TGTGCTCCTGGGGAACTGCCCCCACCGTACACCGATAAACTCATCTTT.

This clone was detected only a few times. This probably arose from a read error, given a far larger clone one base away. The sample contains more than one DNA sequence encoding this CDR3. TRDV2 is the V gene, and the J gene was not called; TRDD3, the table's D call, was not compared with the DNA. Germline V gives CDR1 GEAIGNYY, CDR2 EKD. This CDR3 is built from 16 residues. CDR3 DNA sequence: TGTGCCTGTGACACGACTGGGGGATACGGTTCCCATAAACTTATCTTT. The encoded protein is CACDTTGGYGSHKLIF.

As regards this clone: TCRdb pairs this DNA with a much larger clone's protein that differs at residue 11, likely a read error; the protein shown was translated from the DNA. V usage is TRDV1 and J usage is TRDJ1, with D perhaps assigned TRDD2 or TRDD3 (5 bases each). Trimming cost V 2 bases and J 0 bases, with 25 bases left between them. From germline, CDR1 is TSWWSYY and CDR2 QGS. The CDR3 is 20 amino acids. CDR3: CALGEGDTYGMRPYTDKLIF. The CDR3 DNA sequence: TGTGCTCTTGGGGAAGGAGATACCTACGGGATGCGACCGTACACCGATAAACTCATCTTT.

About this clone: The amino acid sequence in TCRdb belongs to a much larger clone and departs from this DNA's translation at residue 14, likely a sequencing read error; the sequence shown is translated from the DNA. This chain links TRDV1 with TRDJ1; D might be TRDD3 (5 bases). The CDR3 totals 19 residues. Trimming removed 3 bases at V and 4 bases at J, with 27 bases between. Germline CDR1 is TSWWSYY and CDR2 is QGS. Written as DNA, the CDR3 is TGTGCTCTTGGGGACGCTATCCAAGCTGGGCCGATTCCGTTCGATAAACTCATCTTT. Its protein product is CALGDAIQAGPIPFDKLIF.

This clone has just a few counts. This sequence is one base from a far larger clone and is likely a read error. Other DNA sequences in this sample translate to the same CDR3. V gene TRDV1 combines with J gene TRDJ1, with 11 bases that match TRDD3. Per germline, CDR1 TSWWSYY and CDR2 QGS. The CDR3 length is 24 residues. CDR3: CALGAIFPIYGLTWGIHIGSGLIF. CDR3 bases: TGTGCTCTCGGGGCAATTTTTCCTATTTACGGCCTTACCTGGGGGATACACATCGGGTCGGGTCTCATCTTT.

This clone has only a few counts. For this DNA, TCRdb reports the protein of a much larger clone, which diverges at residue 3, most likely from a read error; the protein presented here is translated directly from the DNA. The J gene is TRDJ1, the V gene TRDV1; 8 bases agree with TRDD3. The germline V gene encodes CDR1 TSWWSYY and CDR2 QGS. This CDR3 has 16 residues. The chain's CDR3 is CAIGELRDTGTDKLIF. As DNA, the CDR3 is TGTGCTATTGGGGAACTGAGGGATACGGGTACCGATAAACTCATCTTT.

For this clone: The likely explanation is a read error, given a far larger clone one base away. The sample has other DNA sequences that encode this CDR3 too. The V call is TRDV1, the J call TRDJ1, with 12 bases fitting TRDD3. No J gene was available from TCRdb, and it was assigned here by a germline match of the DNA. Germline CDR1 reads TSWWSYY; CDR2 reads QGS. This CDR3 contains 27 residues. The CDR3 region is CALGELRSSPKFTGGYFTRTTTDKLIF. Here the CDR3 DNA reads TGCGCTCTTGGGGAATTGCGGTCCTCCCCAAAGTTTACTGGGGGATACTTCACTCGGACAACCACCGATAAACTCATCTTT.

This clone came up many times. One end of the junction does not line up with germline, which may come from a read error. The J gene is TRDJ1, the V gene TRDV1; 7 bases are a match to TRDD3. This CDR3 has 16 amino acids. Germline V gene lookup returns CDR1 TSWWSYY and CDR2 QGS. DNA of the CDR3: TGTGCTCTTGGGGCTGGGGGGGCCGCGTACACCGATAAACCCATCTTT. Its protein product is CALGAGGAAYTDKPIF.

This clone was counted between two and nine times. The protein TCRdb lists belongs to a much larger clone and differs from this DNA's translation at residue 14, which points to a read error; the protein shown is made from the DNA. The V gene call reads TRDV1; no J gene was called; the table calls TRDD3, which could not be checked here. Germline loops: CDR1 TSWWSYY, CDR2 QGS. This CDR3 has 16 residues. CDR3 bases: TGTGCTCTTGGGGGGCTTCCGGTACGTGACACCGATAAACCCATCTTT. This translates into CALGGLPVRDTDKPIF.

In this sample, this clone turned up many times. The genes are TRDV1 and TRDJ1; TRDD3 matches 9 bases. The germline V gene encodes CDR1 TSWWSYY and CDR2 QGS. This CDR3 has 22 residues. The V and J ends lost 3 bases and 0 bases, in that order; junction bases with no gene match: 23. CDR3 in DNA: TGTGCTCTTGGGGAGGGCGATGGAAGAAATCGCTGGGGGATTACGTACACCGATAAACTCATCTTT. Translated, it gives CALGEGDGRNRWGITYTDKLIF.

This clone appeared a few times. The mismatch at residue 12 between this DNA's translation and the TCRdb protein of a much larger clone likely reflects a read error; the protein shown is translated from the DNA. The chain links TRDV3 to TRDJ1; D ambiguous. This CDR3 has 13 amino acids. CDR1 is TVYSNPD, CDR2 GDNSRS, per germline (reference sequence). This CDR3 is CAFRRDYTDKLTF. The CDR3, as DNA: TGTGCCTTTCGGCGCGACTACACCGATAAACTCACCTTT.

This clone occurred a few times. This likely reflects a read error, since a far larger clone is one base away. The same CDR3 is also encoded by other DNA sequences in this sample. The chain employs TRDV1 and TRDJ2, with 12 bases fitting TRDD3. The J gene was not available in TCRdb and was assigned here by matching the DNA to germline segments. From germline, CDR1 is TSWWSYY and CDR2 QGS. This CDR3 is 23 amino acids long. For the CDR3, the DNA is TGTGCTCTCGGGGAACTAGGTAGGGAGACCTACTGGGGGATACTCTCTTTGACAGCACAACTCTTCTTT. This sequence encodes CALGELGRETYWGILSLTAQLFF.

With regard to this clone: A far larger clone is one base from this, pointing to a likely read error. Other nucleotide sequences in the sample specify the same CDR3. The V and J genes are TRDV2 and TRDJ1; 7 bases map to TRDD3. No J gene was available from TCRdb, and it was assigned here by a germline match of the DNA. V gave up 1 base and J gave up 2 bases; unmatched junction bases: 15. Germline lookup yields CDR1 GEAIGNYY and CDR2 EKD. This CDR3 is 18 amino acids long. The CDR3 loop is CACDTLGAENLYTDKLIF. The CDR3 DNA reads TGTGCCTGTGACACGCTGGGGGCTGAGAACTTGTATACCGATAAACTCATCTTT.

This clone was recorded a few times. It is likely a read error: a sequence one base away is far more abundant. Different DNA sequences within this sample yield the same CDR3. The chain uses TRDV1 and TRDJ1; D possibly matches TRDD2 or TRDD3 (5 bases each). Germline matching of the DNA provided the J gene here, since TCRdb leaves it blank. Trimming took 0 bases from V and 0 from J, leaving 26 bases between them. Germline CDR1 reads TSWWSYY; CDR2 reads QGS. CDR3 length: 21 residues. The CDR3 nucleotides are TGTGCTCTTGGGGAACTAGAGGAAGTGCCTATGCCCTACTGGTACACCGATAAACTCATCTTT. The encoded protein is CALGELEEVPMPYWYTDKLIF.

This clone was counted ten times or more. TCRdb attributes to this sequence the protein of a much larger clone, which differs from the DNA translation at residue 10; a read error is likely, and the protein displayed is translated from the DNA. This chain links TRDV1 with TRDJ1; 9 positions match TRDD3. Trimming removed 1 base from V and 11 bases from J; junction bases left unmatched: 17. This CDR3 has 17 residues. Germline CDR1 TSWWSYY, CDR2 QGS. CDR3 DNA sequence: TGTGCTCTTGGGGAACAACTCCTACGGCCTGGGGGATCGCGTCTCATCTTT. As protein: CALGEQLLRPGGSRLIF.

Only a few counts were recorded for this clone. TCRdb assigns this DNA the protein of a much larger clone, which departs from its translation at residue 12; this likely reflects a read error, and the protein shown comes from translating the DNA. J is TRDJ1 and V is TRDV2, with D perhaps matching TRDD3 (6 bases). No J gene is reported in TCRdb; it was inferred here by comparing the DNA with germline. Germline V CDR1 and CDR2: GEAIGNYY, EKD. Trimming stripped 0 bases from V and 4 bases from J, with 20 bases between. The CDR3 is made up of 17 amino acids. Here the CDR3 reads CACDTPWGEPDIDKLIF. CDR3 coding DNA: TGTGCCTGTGACACCCCTTGGGGGGAGCCTGACATCGATAAACTCATCTTT.

This clone was seen at least ten times. The protein TCRdb lists belongs to a much larger clone and differs from this DNA's translation at residue 15, which points to a read error; the protein shown is made from the DNA. The chain uses TRDV1 and TRDJ1, with a possible D match to TRDD2 (5 bases). Germline V CDR1 and CDR2: TSWWSYY, QGS. This CDR3 is 17 amino acids long. The CDR3 DNA reads TGTGCTCTTGGGGAAGGTTTCCTCCAGACCTACACCGATAAACACATCTTT. Protein: CALGEGFLQTYTDKHIF.

Concerning this clone: The likely explanation is a read error, given a far larger clone one base away. The identical CDR3 is also encoded by other nucleotide sequences in the sample. This chain joins TRDV1 and TRDJ1; 7 bases match TRDD3. Germline matching of the DNA provided the J gene here, since TCRdb leaves it blank. Germline trimming cut 1 base from V and 8 bases from J; bases unmatched to any gene: 22. Per germline, CDR1 TSWWSYY and CDR2 QGS. The CDR3 sequence is 19 residues long. The CDR3: CALGEHKADWGARVDKLIF. CDR3 sequence (DNA): TGTGCTCTTGGGGAACATAAGGCGGACTGGGGTGCTCGGGTCGACAAACTCATCTTT.

This clone was seen a few times. TCRdb's listed protein matches a much larger clone and diverges from this DNA's translation at residue 6, likely through a read error; the protein shown comes from the DNA. The V call is TRDV2, the J call TRDJ1, with a tentative D call TRDD3 (5 bases). TCRdb is silent on the J gene; assignment here came from matching the DNA to germline. The CDR3 is made up of 14 amino acids. CDR1 is GEAIGNYY and CDR2 is EKD in the germline V gene. With 0 bases removed from V and 4 bases from J, the gap between germline ends came to 11 bases. The CDR3 DNA follows: TGTGCCTGTGACACCGCAACGGGGAACGATAAACTCATCTTT. It encodes CACDTATGNDKLIF.

This clone appeared a few times. The protein that TCRdb holds for this DNA derives from a much larger clone and differs from the translated DNA at residue 15, which likely indicates a read error; the protein shown here is translated from the DNA. This chain connects TRDV2 to TRDJ1, with 11 bases lining up with TRDD3. With V trimmed by 0 bases and J by 1 base, 18 bases remained unmatched. This CDR3 region has 21 residues. CDR1 GEAIGNYY and CDR2 EKD come from the germline V gene. The CDR3 spells CACDTVLLGDKRGRGTDKLIF. CDR3 DNA: TGTGCCTGTGACACCGTTCTACTGGGGGATAAAAGGGGTCGGGGCACCGATAAACTCATCTTT.